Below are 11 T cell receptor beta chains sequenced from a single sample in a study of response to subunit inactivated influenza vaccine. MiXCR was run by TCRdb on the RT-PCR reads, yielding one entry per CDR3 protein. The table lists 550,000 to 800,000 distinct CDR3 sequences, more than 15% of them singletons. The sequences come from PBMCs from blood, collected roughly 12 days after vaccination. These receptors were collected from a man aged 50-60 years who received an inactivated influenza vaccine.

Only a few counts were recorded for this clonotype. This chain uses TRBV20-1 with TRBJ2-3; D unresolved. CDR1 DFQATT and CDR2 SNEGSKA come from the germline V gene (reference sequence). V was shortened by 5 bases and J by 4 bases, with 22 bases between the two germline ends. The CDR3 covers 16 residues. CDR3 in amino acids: CSAPLVGSGLADTQYF. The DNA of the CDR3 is TGCAGTGCTCCTCTAGTGGGATCCGGGCTTGCAGATACGCAGTATTTT.

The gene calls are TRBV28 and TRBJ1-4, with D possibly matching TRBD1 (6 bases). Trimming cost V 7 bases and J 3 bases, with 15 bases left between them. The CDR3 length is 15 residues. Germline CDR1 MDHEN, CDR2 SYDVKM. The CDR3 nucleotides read TGTGCCAGCACCGCCCGGGGGGCGCCTAATGAAAAACTGTTTTTT. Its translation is CASTARGAPNEKLFF.

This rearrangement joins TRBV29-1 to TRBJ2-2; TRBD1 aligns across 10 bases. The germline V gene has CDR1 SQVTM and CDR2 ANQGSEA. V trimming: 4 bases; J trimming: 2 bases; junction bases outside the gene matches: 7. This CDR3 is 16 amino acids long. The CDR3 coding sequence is TGCAGCGTTGTGGGACAGGGGTCCGGAAACACCGGGGAGCTGTTTTTT. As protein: CSVVGQGSGNTGELFF.

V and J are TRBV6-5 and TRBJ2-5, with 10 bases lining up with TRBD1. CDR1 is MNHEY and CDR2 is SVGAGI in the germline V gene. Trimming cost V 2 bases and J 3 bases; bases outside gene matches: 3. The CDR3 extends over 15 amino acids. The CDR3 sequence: CASSYLGQGKETQYF. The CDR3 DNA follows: TGTGCCAGCAGTTACCTGGGACAGGGGAAAGAGACCCAGTACTTC.

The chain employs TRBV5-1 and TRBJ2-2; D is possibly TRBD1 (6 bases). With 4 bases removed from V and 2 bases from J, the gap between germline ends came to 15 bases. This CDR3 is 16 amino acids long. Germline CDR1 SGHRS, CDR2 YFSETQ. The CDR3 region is CASSNRQVSNTGELFF. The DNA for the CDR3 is TGCGCCAGCAGCAACCGACAGGTCTCTAACACCGGGGAGCTGTTTTTT. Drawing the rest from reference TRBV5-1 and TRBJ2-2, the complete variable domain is KAGVTQTPRYLIKTRGQQVTLSCSPISGHRSVSWYQQTPGQGLQFLFEYFSETQRNKGNFPGRFSGRQFSNSRSEMNVSTLELGDSALYLCASSNRQVSNTGELFFGEGSRLTVL.

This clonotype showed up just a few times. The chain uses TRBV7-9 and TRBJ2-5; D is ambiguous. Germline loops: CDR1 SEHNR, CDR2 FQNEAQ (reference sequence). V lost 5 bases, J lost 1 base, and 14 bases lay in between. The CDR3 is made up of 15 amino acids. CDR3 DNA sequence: TGTGCCAGCAGCCTACGTGCCTCTGGCCAAGAGACCCAGTACTTC. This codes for CASSLRASGQETQYF.

The CDR3 DNA sequence: TGTGCCAGCAGTTTGGACCCGTTCCATAGCGGGAGGGCCTCCTACAATGAGCAGTTCTTC. It specifies CASSLDPFHSGRASYNEQFF. The chain employs TRBV6-2 or TRBV6-3 and TRBJ2-1; 11 bases are shared with TRBD2. V was pared by 4 bases and J by 0 bases, with 14 bases of the junction left unmatched. The CDR3 loop spans 20 amino acids. Germline CDR1 and CDR2: MNHEY and SVGEGT.

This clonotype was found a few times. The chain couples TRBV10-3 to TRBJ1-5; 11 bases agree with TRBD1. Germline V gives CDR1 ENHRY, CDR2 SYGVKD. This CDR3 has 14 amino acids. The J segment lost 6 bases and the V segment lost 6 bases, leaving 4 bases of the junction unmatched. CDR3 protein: CAIRGTGGSQPQHF. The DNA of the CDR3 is TGTGCCATCAGGGGGACAGGGGGATCTCAGCCCCAGCATTTT.

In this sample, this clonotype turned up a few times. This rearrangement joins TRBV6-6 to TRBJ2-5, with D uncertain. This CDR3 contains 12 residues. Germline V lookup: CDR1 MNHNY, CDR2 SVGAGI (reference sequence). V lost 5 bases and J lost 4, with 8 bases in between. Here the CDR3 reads CASSLPRETQYF. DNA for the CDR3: TGTGCCAGCAGTCTCCCAAGAGAGACCCAGTACTTC.

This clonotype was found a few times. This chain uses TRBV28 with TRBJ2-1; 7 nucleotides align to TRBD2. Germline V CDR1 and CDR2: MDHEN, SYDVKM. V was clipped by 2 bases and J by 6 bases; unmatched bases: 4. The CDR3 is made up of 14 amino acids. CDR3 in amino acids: CASSLLGGSNEQFF. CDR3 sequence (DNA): TGTGCCAGCAGTTTACTTGGCGGGAGCAATGAGCAGTTCTTC. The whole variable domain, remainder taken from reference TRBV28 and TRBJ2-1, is DVKVTQSSRYLVKRTGEKVFLECVQDMDHENMFWYRQDPGLGLRLIYFSYDVKMKEKGDIPEGYSVSREKKERFSLILESASTNQTSMYLCASSLLGGSNEQFFGPGTRLTVL.

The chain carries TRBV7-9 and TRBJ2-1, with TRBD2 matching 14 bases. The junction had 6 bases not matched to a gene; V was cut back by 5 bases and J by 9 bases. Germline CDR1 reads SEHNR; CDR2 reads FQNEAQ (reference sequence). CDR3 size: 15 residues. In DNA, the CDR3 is TGTGCCAGCAGCCTGACTAGCGGGAGGGCCCCTGAGCAGTTCTTC. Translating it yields CASSLTSGRAPEQFF.